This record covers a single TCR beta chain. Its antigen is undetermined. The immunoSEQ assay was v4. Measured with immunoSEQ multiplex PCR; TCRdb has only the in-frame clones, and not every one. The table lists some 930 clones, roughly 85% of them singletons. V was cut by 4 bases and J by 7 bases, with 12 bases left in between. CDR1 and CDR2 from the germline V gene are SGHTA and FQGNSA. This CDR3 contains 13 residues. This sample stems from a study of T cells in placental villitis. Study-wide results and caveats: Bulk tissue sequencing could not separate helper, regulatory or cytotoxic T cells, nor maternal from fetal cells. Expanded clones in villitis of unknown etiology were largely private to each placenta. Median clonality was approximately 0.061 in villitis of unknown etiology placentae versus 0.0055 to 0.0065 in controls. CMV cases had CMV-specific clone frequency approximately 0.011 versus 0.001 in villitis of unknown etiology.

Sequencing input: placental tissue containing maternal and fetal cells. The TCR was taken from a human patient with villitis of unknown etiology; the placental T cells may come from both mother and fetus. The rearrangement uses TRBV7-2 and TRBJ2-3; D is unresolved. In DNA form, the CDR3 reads TGTGCCAGCAGCTCCACCGGGTCATATACGCAGTATTTT. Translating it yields CASSSTGSYTQYF. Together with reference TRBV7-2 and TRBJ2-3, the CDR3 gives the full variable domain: GAGVSQSPSNKVTEKGKDVELRCDPISGHTALYWYRQSLGQGLEFLIYFQGNSAPDKSGLPSDRFSAERTGGSVSTLTIQRTQQEDSAVYLCASSSTGSYTQYFGPGTRLTVL.